What follows describes a single T cell receptor (beta chain). Its antigen is still unknown. The protocol was immunoSEQ multiplex PCR, while the TCRdb copy is restricted to in-frame clones and leaves out a portion. In the table there are more than 150,000 clones, roughly 91% of which are singletons. This specimen belongs to a study of T cell responses to AZD1222 COVID-19 vaccine. Study findings and constraints: Once two AZD1222 doses were given, Spike-specific TCR breadth and depth went up. Unmutated variant regions are reportedly the target of nearly half of TCRs that are spike-specific. Repertoires were sampled only after the peak T cell response.

V was pared by 0 bases and J by 4 bases, with 22 bases between. This CDR3 spans 18 amino acids. Germline CDR1 SGDLS, CDR2 YYNGEE. Sample: peripheral blood, taken on day 0 of AZD1222 vaccination. The V call is TRBV9, the J call TRBJ1-1; the D gene is possibly TRBD1 (5 bases). This sequence originates from an adult in good health. For the CDR3, the DNA is TGTGCCAGCAGCGTAGGAGGTGGTTTTTTGGGGCGAGGCACTGAAGCTTTCTTT. Protein: CASSVGGGFLGRGTEAFF.